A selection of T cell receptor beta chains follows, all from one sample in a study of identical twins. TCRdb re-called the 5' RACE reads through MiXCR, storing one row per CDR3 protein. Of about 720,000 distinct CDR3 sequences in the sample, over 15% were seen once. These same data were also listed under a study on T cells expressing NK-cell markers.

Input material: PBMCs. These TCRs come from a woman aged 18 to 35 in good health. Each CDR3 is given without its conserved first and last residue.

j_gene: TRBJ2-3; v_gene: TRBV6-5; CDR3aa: ASRLKSGMSTDTQY
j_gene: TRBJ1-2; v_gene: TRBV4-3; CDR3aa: ASSEDLGPYGYT
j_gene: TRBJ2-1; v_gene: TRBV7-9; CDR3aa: ASSTSGYNEQF
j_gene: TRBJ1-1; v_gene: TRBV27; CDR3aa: ASSLRPGGMAF
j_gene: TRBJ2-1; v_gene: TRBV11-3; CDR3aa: ASSSPTGTSGISEQF
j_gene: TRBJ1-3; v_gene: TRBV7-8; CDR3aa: ASSFTGKAGNTIY
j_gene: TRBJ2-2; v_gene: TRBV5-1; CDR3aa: ASSLGYFTGELF
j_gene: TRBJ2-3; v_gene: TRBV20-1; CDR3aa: SALGLAGARDTQY
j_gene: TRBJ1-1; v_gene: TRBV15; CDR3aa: ATSRELAGMNTEAF
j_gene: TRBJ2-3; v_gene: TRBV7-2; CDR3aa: ASSFTVRDTQY
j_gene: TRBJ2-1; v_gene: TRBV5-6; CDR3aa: ASSLRGPQF
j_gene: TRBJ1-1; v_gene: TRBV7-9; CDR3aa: ASLDRVNTEAF
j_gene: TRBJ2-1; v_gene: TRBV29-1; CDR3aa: SLVQGGFSDEQF
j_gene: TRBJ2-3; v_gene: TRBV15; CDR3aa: ATSRVVSSGQVTDTQY
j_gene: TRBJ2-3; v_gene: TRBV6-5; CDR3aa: ASSYSPGTDLSTDTQY
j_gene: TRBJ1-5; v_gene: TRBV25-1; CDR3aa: ASSEGGGVQPQH
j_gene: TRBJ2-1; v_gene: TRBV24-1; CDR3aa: ATGQYNEQF
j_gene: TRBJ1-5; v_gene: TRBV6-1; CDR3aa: ATSRGGLDQPQH
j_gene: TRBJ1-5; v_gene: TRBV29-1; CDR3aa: SVRGPGSNQPQH